These T cell receptor beta chains were read from a single sample in a study of blood T cell repertoires in COVID-19. Produced via immunoSEQ multiplex PCR; TCRdb's table is partial and in-frame only. The data show around 71,000 clones, around 85% seen once. Sequences were obtained from peripheral blood. These receptors were collected from a man between 65 and 85 years old with acute or convalescent COVID-19. The CDR3 runs from the conserved cysteine through the conserved F or W. Each record gives: D gene, clone size, V gene, J gene, CDR3 protein, CDR3 DNA. A D gene is named only where the DNA matches it firmly. Some rows have no size entry. The others give once, few or many, or a class for an expanded clone.

-	-	TRBV29-1	TRBJ1-1	CSVDSDRRNTEAFF	TGCAGCGTTGATAGTGACAGACGCAACACTGAAGCTTTCTTT
-	-	TRBV4-3	TRBJ1-3	CASSQDTRAGNTIYF	TGCGCCAGCAGCCAAGATACCAGGGCTGGAAACACCATATATTTT
-	-	TRBV27	TRBJ2-5	CASSFLGTAEGTQYF	TGTGCCAGCAGTTTCCTCGGGACAGCGGAGGGGACCCAGTACTTC
-	-	TRBV19	TRBJ1-1	CASSIGRAGTEAFF	TGTGCCAGTAGTATTGGCAGGGCAGGCACTGAAGCTTTCTTT
-	-	TRBV4-2	TRBJ2-3	CASSQESHRPLDQYF	TGTGCCAGCAGCCAAGAATCCCACAGGCCCCTTGATCAGTATTTT
-	-	TRBV20-1	TRBJ1-2	CSASTRSGYTF	TGCAGTGCTAGTACAAGGTCGGGGTACACCTTC
-	-	TRBV9	TRBJ1-1	CASSVQGTGTEAFF	TGTGCCAGCAGCGTACAGGGAACGGGCACTGAAGCTTTCTTT
TRBD2	-	TRBV11-3	TRBJ2-1	CASSLAVAGVNEQFF	TGTGCCAGCAGCTTAGCGGTAGCGGGTGTCAATGAGCAGTTCTTC
-	-	TRBV19	TRBJ1-2	CATLRGGLGGYTF	TGTGCCACTCTACGGGGGGGCTTAGGTGGCTACACCTTC
TRBD1	-	TRBV7-9	TRBJ1-6	CASSLGDRGHSPLHF	TGTGCCAGCAGCTTAGGGGACAGGGGCCATTCACCCCTCCACTTT
-	-	TRBV7-9	TRBJ1-1	CASSLAEGEAFF	TGTGCCAGCAGCTTAGCGGAGGGTGAAGCTTTCTTT
-	-	TRBV12-3/TRBV12-4	TRBJ1-5	CASSGGREPQHF	TGTGCCAGCAGTGGTGGGCGGGAGCCCCAGCATTTT
-	-	TRBV19	TRBJ2-6	CASSRSGYGANVLTF	TGTGCCAGTAGTAGGTCGGGGTACGGGGCCAACGTCCTGACTTTC
TRBD2	-	TRBV10-3	TRBJ2-1	CAISASGLAGEQFF	TGTGCCATCAGTGCTTCCGGACTAGCGGGGGAGCAGTTCTTC
-	-	TRBV5-1	TRBJ1-3	CASSLESLGNTIYF	TGCGCCAGCAGCTTGGAGAGCCTTGGAAACACCATATATTTT
-	-	TRBV29-1	TRBJ2-3	CSVEGRLTDTQYF	TGCAGCGTTGAGGGCAGGCTCACAGATACGCAGTATTTT
TRBD1	-	TRBV9	TRBJ1-2	CASSVATGEEGYTF	TGTGCCAGCAGCGTAGCGACAGGGGAAGAAGGCTACACCTTC
-	-	TRBV3-1/TRBV3-2	TRBJ1-1	CASSQEGGFAEAFF	TGTGCCAGCAGCCAAGAAGGGGGTTTCGCTGAAGCTTTCTTT
TRBD1	-	TRBV5-6	TRBJ1-2	CASSLANRGGYGYTF	TGTGCCAGCAGCTTGGCCAACAGGGGAGGTTATGGCTACACCTTC
-	-	TRBV30	TRBJ2-7	CASSRRDYEQYF	TGTGCCTCCTCTCGTAGAGACTACGAGCAGTACTTC
-	-	TRBV7-2	TRBJ2-1	CASSPDNEQFF	TGTGCCAGCAGCCCAGACAATGAGCAGTTCTTC
-	-	TRBV24-1	TRBJ2-7	CATSDQRFVRWQYF	TGTGCCACCAGTGATCAGCGGTTCGTGCGCTGGCAGTACTTC
-	-	TRBV28	TRBJ1-1	CASSLNEGAEAFF	TGTGCCAGCAGTTTAAACGAAGGGGCTGAAGCTTTCTTT
-	-	TRBV12-3/TRBV12-4	TRBJ1-3	CASSLDIGNTIYF	TGTGCCAGCAGCTTGGACATTGGAAACACCATATATTTT
-	-	TRBV27	TRBJ2-2	CASRLTRLGELFF	TGTGCCAGCAGGCTGACTAGACTCGGGGAGCTGTTTTTT
TRBD2	-	TRBV5-1	TRBJ2-7	CASMGVAGGGEQYF	TGCGCCAGCATGGGGGTAGCGGGAGGTGGCGAGCAGTACTTC
-	-	TRBV29-1	TRBJ1-2	CSVPDPGHHGYTF	TGCAGCGTGCCTGACCCAGGACATCATGGCTACACCTTC
-	-	TRBV7-2	TRBJ2-7	CASSSGLIYEQYF	TGTGCCAGCAGCTCGGGACTGATATACGAGCAGTACTTC
TRBD1	-	TRBV29-1	TRBJ2-7	CSVEGDRGREQYF	TGCAGCGTTGAAGGGGACAGGGGTCGCGAGCAGTACTTC
-	once	TRBV21-1	TRBJ1-2	CASSTPTGNYGYTF	TGTGCCAGCAGCACTCCGACAGGTAACTATGGCTACACCTTC
-	-	TRBV4-3	TRBJ2-5	CASSQDLQYETQYF	TGCGCCAGCAGCCAAGATCTCCAGTACGAGACCCAGTACTTC
-	once	TRBV12-1	TRBJ2-1	CASSFALTLPGLNYNEQFF	TGTGCCAGCAGCTTTGCGCTTACCCTACCGGGACTAAACTACAATGAGCAGTTCTTC
-	-	TRBV5-6	TRBJ1-3	CASSLVGDSGNTIYF	TGTGCCAGCAGCTTGGTCGGAGACTCTGGAAACACCATATATTTT
-	once	TRBV29-1	TRBJ2-5	CSEVQGETQYF	TGCAGCGAGGTACAGGGCGAGACCCAGTACTTC
TRBD1	-	TRBV19	TRBJ1-5	CASSIEGQGSPSNQPQHF	TGTGCCAGTAGTATAGAGGGACAGGGATCCCCCAGCAATCAGCCCCAGCATTTT
-	-	TRBV19	TRBJ2-3	CASSRDSLDTQYF	TGTGCCAGTAGTAGAGACTCTTTAGATACGCAGTATTTT
-	-	TRBV28	TRBJ2-7	CASSLRGLGFEQYF	TGTGCCAGCAGTTTAAGAGGCCTCGGGTTCGAGCAGTACTTC
-	-	TRBV2	TRBJ2-2	CASSGWGGNTGELFF	TGTGCCAGCAGCGGTTGGGGGGGCAACACCGGGGAGCTGTTTTTT
TRBD2	-	TRBV10-1	TRBJ2-5	CASSVDGAGVRETQYF	TGCGCCAGCAGTGTGGATGGAGCGGGAGTCCGGGAGACCCAGTACTTC
-	-	TRBV6-5	TRBJ1-5	CASSRTVSNQPQHF	TGTGCCAGCAGTCGGACTGTTAGCAATCAGCCCCAGCATTTT
-	-	TRBV10-2	TRBJ1-1	CASSEGGDTEAFF	TGCGCCAGCAGTGAGGGAGGGGACACTGAAGCTTTCTTT
TRBD1	-	TRBV11-2	TRBJ1-1	CASSRQGGEAFF	TGTGCCAGCAGTCGACAGGGAGGTGAAGCTTTCTTT
TRBD1	once	TRBV28	TRBJ2-2	CASLQGVVTGELFF	TGTGCCAGCCTACAGGGGGTGGTCACCGGGGAGCTGTTTTTT
TRBD1	-	TRBV6-1	TRBJ1-2	CASSDNAETGGRGYTF	TGTGCCAGCAGTGACAATGCTGAGACAGGGGGCAGGGGCTACACCTTC
TRBD1	-	TRBV25-1	TRBJ1-2	CASSEYRTGGSLNYGYTF	TGTGCCAGCAGTGAATATAGGACAGGGGGATCTCTTAACTATGGCTACACCTTC
TRBD2	-	TRBV30	TRBJ2-1	CAWSRREFGEQFF	TGTGCCTGGAGCCGGCGGGAGTTTGGTGAGCAGTTCTTC
-	-	TRBV3-1/TRBV3-2	TRBJ2-5	CASSQTGLAQETQYF	TGTGCCAGCAGCCAAACGGGTTTGGCGCAAGAGACCCAGTACTTC
-	few	TRBV6-5	TRBJ1-6	CASSYGKNNSPLHF	TGTGCCAGCAGTTACGGCAAAAATAATTCACCCCTCCACTTT